This T cell receptor (beta chain) comes out of a study of beta chain features in type 1 diabetes. Expressed TCRB transcripts were sequenced after all isolated RNA was converted to cDNA. TCRdb's copy holds only in-frame clones and misses some; the assay was immunoSEQ multiplex PCR. The sample has under 200,000 clones; around 8% are singletons. General study findings and limits: In type 1 diabetes patients, VDJ junctions had fewer insertions; deletions at these junctions were more frequent.

With regard to this clone: Its antigen is currently unknown.

The sequence came from a man in his late teens or twenties in good health. The specimen sequenced was central memory CD4+ T cells from blood.

CDR3 coding DNA: TGTGCCAGTACAGGGGCGTCTGAAGCTTTCTTT. This translates into CASTGASEAFF. V is TRBV6-5 and J is TRBJ1-1; 7 bases fit TRBD1. V trimming: 9 bases; J trimming: 6 bases; junction bases outside the gene matches: 4. The CDR3 sequence is 11 residues long. CDR1 MNHEY and CDR2 SVGAGI come from the germline V gene.